This TCR beta chain comes out of a study of prognosis after radiotherapy for stage I lung cancer. About the study: Receipt of concurrent therapy with stereotactic body radiotherapy occurred in no patient.

The CDR3 sequence is 13 residues long. Per the germline V gene, CDR1 is MNHNS and CDR2 is SASEGT. This clonotype was seen repeatedly, ten times or more. A read error may produce the germline difference seen at one junction end. From genomic DNA, two-round multiplex PCR was used to amplify TCR beta CDR3. First-round PCR amplification was performed with primers specific to each TRBV and TRBJ gene. Universal primers were used in the second PCR round. TCRdb itself ran the multiplex PCR reads through MiXCR, one entry per CDR3 protein. The sample yields fewer than 35,000 distinct CDR3 sequences, about half seen once.

This sequence joins TRBV6-1 and TRBJ2-6, with D tentatively TRBD1 or TRBD2 (5 bases each). Sequenced material: PBMCs, taken before or after stereotactic body radiation therapy (not recorded which). This receptor was obtained from a donor of 50 years or more with non-small cell lung cancer. CDR3 DNA sequence: TGTGCCAGCAAACCATCCGGGGCCAGCGTCCTGACTTTC. As protein: CASKPSGASVLTF.